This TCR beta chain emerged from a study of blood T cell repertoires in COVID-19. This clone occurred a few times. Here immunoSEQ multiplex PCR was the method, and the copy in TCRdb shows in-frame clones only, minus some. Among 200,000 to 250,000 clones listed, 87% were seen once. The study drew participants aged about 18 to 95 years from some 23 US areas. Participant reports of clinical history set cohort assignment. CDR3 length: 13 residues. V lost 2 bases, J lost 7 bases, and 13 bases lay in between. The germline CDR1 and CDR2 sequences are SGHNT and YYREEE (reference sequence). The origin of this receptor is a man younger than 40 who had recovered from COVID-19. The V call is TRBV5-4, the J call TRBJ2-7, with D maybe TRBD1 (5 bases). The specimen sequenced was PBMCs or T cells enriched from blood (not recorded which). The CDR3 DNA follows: TGTGCCAGCAGCTTTTTTGGGGCTCCTGAGCAGTACTTC. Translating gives CASSFFGAPEQYF.